This T cell receptor beta chain derives from a study of shared clonotypes between healthy human individuals. The method was immunoSEQ multiplex PCR; TCRdb's version includes in-frame clones alone and lacks a portion of them. The table lists 550,000 to 850,000 clones, around 72% of them singletons. The receptor's source is a woman aged 25-40 years in good health. Material: memory CD4+ T cells sorted from blood. Noted subset: CD45RA-negative fraction.

The DNA for the CDR3 is TGTGCCTGGACTACCGGGAACACTGAAGCTTTCTTT. Translated: CAWTTGNTEAFF. The chain carries TRBV30 and TRBJ1-1; D not resolved. Germline CDR1 reads GTSNPN; CDR2 reads SVGIG (reference sequence). Trimming cost V 4 bases and J 1 base, with 7 bases left between them. The CDR3 sequence is 12 residues long.